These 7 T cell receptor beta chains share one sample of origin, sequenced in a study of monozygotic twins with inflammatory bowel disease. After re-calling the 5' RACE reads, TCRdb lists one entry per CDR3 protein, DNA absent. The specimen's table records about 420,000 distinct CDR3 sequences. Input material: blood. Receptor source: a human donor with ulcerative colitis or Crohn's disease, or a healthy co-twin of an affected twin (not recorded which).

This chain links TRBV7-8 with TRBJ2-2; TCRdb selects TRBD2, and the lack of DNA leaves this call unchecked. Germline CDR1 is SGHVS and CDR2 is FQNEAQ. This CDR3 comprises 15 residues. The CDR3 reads CATKEAGVWTGELFF.

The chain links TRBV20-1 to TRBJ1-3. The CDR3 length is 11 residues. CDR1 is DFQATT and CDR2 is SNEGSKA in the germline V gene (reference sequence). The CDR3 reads CSASAGNTIYF.

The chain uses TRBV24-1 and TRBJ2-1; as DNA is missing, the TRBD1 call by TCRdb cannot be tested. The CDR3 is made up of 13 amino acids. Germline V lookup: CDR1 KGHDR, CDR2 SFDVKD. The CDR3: CATSKDSGYEQFF.

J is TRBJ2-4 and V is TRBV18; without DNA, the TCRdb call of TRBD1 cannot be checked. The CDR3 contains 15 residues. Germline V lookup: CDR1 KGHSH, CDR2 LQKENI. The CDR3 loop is CASRPAGQGKNIQYF.

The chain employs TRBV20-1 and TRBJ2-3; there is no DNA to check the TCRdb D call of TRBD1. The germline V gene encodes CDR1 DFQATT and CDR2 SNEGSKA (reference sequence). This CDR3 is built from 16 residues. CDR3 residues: CSARATTGAVTDTQYF.

CDR3: CSVREARETQYF. The V gene is TRBV20-1, the J gene TRBJ2-5. The CDR3 spans 12 residues. Germline V gene sequence: CDR1 DFQATT, CDR2 SNEGSKA (reference sequence).

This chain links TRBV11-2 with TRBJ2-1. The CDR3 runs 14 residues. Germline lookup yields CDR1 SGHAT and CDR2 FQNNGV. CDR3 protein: CASSLGGGYNEQFF.